This TCR beta chain was captured by sequencing in a study of cytomegalovirus exposure and HLA in healthy donors. Germline CDR1 LNHDA, CDR2 SQIVND (reference sequence). V was trimmed by 3 bases and J by 3 bases, leaving 18 bases between them. The CDR3 loop spans 17 amino acids. As concerns this clone: Its specificity is unknown.

General observations from the study: The majority of TCR sequences were rare, yet some public TCRs appeared in many donors. Confirmation was obtained in vitro that three CMV-associated chains are specific for CMV antigens. It was reported that the classifier diagnosed cytomegalovirus status with high specificity and sensitivity in both the original and validation cohorts.

Libraries were prepared by immunoSEQ multiplex PCR; TCRdb keeps only in-frame clonotypes and omits some of them. The sample includes about 120,000 clones, approximately 92% of them seen just once. Among the roughly 120 subjects of the validation cohort, separate from the approximately 700-subject first cohort, were the donors. Sequenced: PBMCs. The chain has TRBV19 and TRBJ1-5, with a tentative D call TRBD1 (5 bases). The sequence came from a woman aged 18-29 years in good health and CMV-seronegative. CDR3 sequence: CASSIIGLAGNNQPQHF. The CDR3 nucleotides read TGTGCCAGTAGTATTATTGGATTGGCAGGGAACAATCAGCCCCAGCATTTT.